The next 20 T cell receptor beta chains were all read from a single sample in a study of shared clonotypes between healthy human individuals. The assay was immunoSEQ multiplex PCR, and TCRdb's table has in-frame clones only and misses some. The data hold fewer than 2.5 million clones, with roughly 93% observed a single time. Material: naive CD4+ T cells from PBMCs. This sample's subset: CD45RA+ positively selected. The receptors come from a man aged 18 to 29 in good health. Some clones in this sample may be carry-over from other donors' samples.

The chain joins TRBV6-1 to TRBJ1-2, with D hard to call. Germline V lookup: CDR1 MNHNS, CDR2 SASEGT. V was trimmed by 2 bases and J by 7 bases, leaving 11 bases between them. The CDR3 has 13 residues. The CDR3 loop reads CASSEQPGSGYTF. Written as DNA, the CDR3 is TGTGCCAGCAGTGAACAGCCGGGGTCTGGCTACACCTTC.

This sequence joins TRBV4-1 and TRBJ1-4; 11 bases align to TRBD1. CDR1 MGHRA and CDR2 YSYEKL come from the germline V gene. V lost 1 base, J lost 2 bases, and 9 bases stayed unmatched. The CDR3 consists of 19 residues. CDR3 in amino acids: CASSQAPDRGRGTNEKLFF. The CDR3 DNA is TGCGCCAGCAGCCAAGCCCCGGACAGGGGGCGCGGCACTAATGAAAAACTGTTTTTT.

This chain joins TRBV5-1 and TRBJ2-6; tentative D call: TRBD1 (6 bases). V lost 2 bases to trimming and J lost 4 bases, with 19 bases between them. Germline CDR1 is SGHRS and CDR2 is YFSETQ. CDR3 size: 18 residues. In DNA form, the CDR3 reads TGCGCCAGCAGCTTACGGACAGAAGTCTTAGTAGGGGCCAACGTCCTGACTTTC. Protein: CASSLRTEVLVGANVLTF. The full variable domain, its missing parts supplied by reference TRBV5-1 and TRBJ2-6, is KAGVTQTPRYLIKTRGQQVTLSCSPISGHRSVSWYQQTPGQGLQFLFEYFSETQRNKGNFPGRFSGRQFSNSRSEMNVSTLELGDSALYLCASSLRTEVLVGANVLTFGAGSRLTVL.

J is TRBJ2-1 and V is TRBV4-3; 7 bases map to TRBD2. CDR3 length equals 13 residues. CDR1 is LGHNA, CDR2 YSLEER, per germline. V gave up 8 bases and J gave up 5 bases; unmatched junction bases: 6. The CDR3 reads CASGLAEDNEQFF. The CDR3 nucleotides read TGCGCCAGCGGCCTAGCGGAAGACAATGAGCAGTTCTTC.

This rearrangement joins TRBV4-1 to TRBJ1-5, with 9 bases aligning to TRBD1. This CDR3 has 14 amino acids. CDR1 and CDR2 (germline): MGHRA, YSYEKL. V gave up 4 bases and J gave up 7 bases; unmatched junction bases: 5. DNA for the CDR3: TGCGCCAGCAGCCGGACAGGGGAAGGGCAGCCCCAGCATTTT. This codes for CASSRTGEGQPQHF.

The chain combines TRBV5-4 with TRBJ2-3; the D is unclear. The CDR3 runs 15 residues. The V and J ends lost 0 bases and 1 base respectively, with 9 bases between them. CDR1 is SGHNT, CDR2 YYREEE, per germline (reference sequence). CDR3 protein: CASSLDQARTDTQYF. DNA of the CDR3: TGTGCCAGCAGCTTGGACCAGGCCCGCACAGATACGCAGTATTTT.

The chain links TRBV18 to TRBJ2-2; a weak D match, TRBD1 (5 bases). Germline V gene lookup returns CDR1 KGHSH and CDR2 LQKENI. The CDR3 has 15 residues. Trimming shortened V by 1 base and J by 8 bases, and 14 bases separated the two germline ends. CDR3 in DNA: TGTGCCAGCTCACCACGACAGAGCTATGGGGGGGAGCTGTTTTTT. Translated: CASSPRQSYGGELFF.

With respect to this clone: The same CDR3 arises from other DNA sequences in this sample as well. V and J are TRBV5-1 and TRBJ2-3, with unresolved D. CDR1 SGHRS and CDR2 YFSETQ come from the germline V gene. The CDR3 consists of 13 residues. V gave up 3 bases and J gave up 0 bases, with 5 bases separating them. CDR3 sequence reads: CASSSISTDTQYF. The CDR3 DNA reads as TGCGCCAGCAGCTCCATAAGCACAGATACGCAGTATTTT.

This clone came up once. V gene TRBV7-2 combines with J gene TRBJ2-7, with 7 bases lining up with TRBD1. V shed 4 bases, J shed 0 bases, and the junction held 3 bases outside the gene matches. CDR3 length: 14 amino acids. Germline CDR1 and CDR2: SGHTA and FQGNSA. The CDR3 protein is CASSYRGTSYEQYF. CDR3 sequence (DNA): TGTGCCAGCAGCTACAGGGGTACCTCCTACGAGCAGTACTTC.

This clone appeared a single time. The chain combines TRBV7-2 with TRBJ2-2; the D gene is possibly TRBD1 (6 bases). The CDR3 length is 13 residues. Germline CDR1 is SGHTA and CDR2 is FQGNSA. The V gene lost 6 bases and the J gene lost 5 bases, with 10 bases spanning the gap. DNA of the CDR3: TGTGCCAGCAGATCCACAGGGACCGGGGAGCTGTTTTTT. This sequence encodes CASRSTGTGELFF.

The chain couples TRBV2 to TRBJ1-3; D is perhaps TRBD1 (6 bases). V shed 1 base and J shed 4 bases, with 14 bases lying between them. The CDR3 spans 16 residues. Germline CDR1 and CDR2: SNHLY and FYNNEI. In DNA form, the CDR3 reads TGTGCCAGCAGTGAAGACAGGGATTTGGCGGGAAACACCATATATTTT. Amino acid sequence: CASSEDRDLAGNTIYF.

V gene TRBV28 combines with J gene TRBJ2-7; 14 bases map to TRBD2. In germline, CDR1 is MDHEN, CDR2 SYDVKM. This CDR3 is built from 17 residues. With V trimmed by 6 bases and J by 6 bases, 13 bases remained unmatched. The CDR3: CASSTTGTSGSLVEQYF. The DNA for the CDR3 is TGTGCCAGCAGCACGACCGGGACTAGCGGGAGCCTGGTCGAGCAGTACTTC.

J is TRBJ2-3 and V is TRBV5-1; TRBD1 matches at 10 bases. The CDR3 has 15 residues. J was trimmed by 5 bases and V by 2 bases; bases with no gene match: 5. The germline V gene has CDR1 SGHRS and CDR2 YFSETQ. The CDR3 bases are TGCGCCAGCAGCTTAGGACAGGGGGTTAAAGATACGCAGTATTTT. It yields the protein CASSLGQGVKDTQYF.

J is TRBJ1-2 and V is TRBV21-1; TRBD1 is the table's D call and was not checked against the DNA. TRBV21-1 is designated a pseudogene. This CDR3 has 16 amino acids. CDR3 amino acids: CASSKRPRAWYYGYTF. CDR3 in DNA: TGTGCCAGCAGCAAACGCCCCAGGGCTTGGTACTATGGCTACACCTTC.

Of note for this clone: Other DNA sequences within the sample encode an identical CDR3. This chain connects TRBV5-1 to TRBJ1-5; D is possibly TRBD1 (5 bases). The V and J ends lost 4 bases and 0 bases respectively, with 11 bases between them. The CDR3 totals 15 residues. Looked up from germline, CDR1 is SGHRS and CDR2 is YFSETQ. The CDR3 coding sequence is TGCGCCAGCAGCCCCGGGGCTAATAGCAATCAGCCCCAGCATTTT. Encoded protein: CASSPGANSNQPQHF. Combining the CDR3 with reference TRBV5-1 and TRBJ1-5 gives the whole variable domain KAGVTQTPRYLIKTRGQQVTLSCSPISGHRSVSWYQQTPGQGLQFLFEYFSETQRNKGNFPGRFSGRQFSNSRSEMNVSTLELGDSALYLCASSPGANSNQPQHFGDGTRLSIL.

CDR3 amino acids: CASSLQGLKTNTEAFF. The CDR3 DNA is TGTGCCAGCAGCTTACAGGGACTGAAGACGAACACTGAAGCTTTCTTT. The chain is built from TRBV11-1 and TRBJ1-1; D perhaps matches TRBD1 (5 bases). The CDR3 runs 16 residues. Germline assignment: CDR1 SGHAT and CDR2 FQDESV (reference sequence). V was trimmed by 2 bases and J by 1 base, leaving 14 bases between them.

This chain connects TRBV15 to TRBJ2-7; 9 nucleotides agree with TRBD2. The germline CDR1 and CDR2 sequences are LNHNV and YYDKDF (reference sequence). The length of the CDR3 is 14 residues. The trim removed 3 bases at V and 5 bases at J, leaving 5 bases unmatched. CDR3: CATSRGGRGDEQYF. The CDR3 DNA sequence: TGTGCCACCAGCAGGGGCGGGAGGGGCGACGAGCAGTACTTC.

V gene TRBV29-1 combines with J gene TRBJ1-2; D unclear. The CDR3 totals 14 residues. Trimming took off 1 base at V and 1 base at J, with 10 bases between the two ends. Germline values: CDR1 SQVTM, CDR2 ANQGSEA. The CDR3 is CSVEGGPVNYGYTF. The CDR3 coding sequence is TGCAGCGTTGAAGGTGGGCCCGTTAACTATGGCTACACCTTC.

CDR3 DNA: TGTGCCAGCAGCACAGACAGGAGGAACACTGAAGCTTTCTTT. Translating gives CASSTDRRNTEAFF. The chain is built from TRBV7-9 and TRBJ1-1; TRBD1 is a possible D gene (6 bases). V was clipped by 5 bases and J by 1 base, with 11 bases between them. The CDR3 has 14 residues. The germline V gene encodes CDR1 SEHNR and CDR2 FQNEAQ (reference sequence).

As to this clone: The sample contains more than one DNA sequence encoding this CDR3. V usage is TRBV7-9 and J usage is TRBJ2-2; weak D call: TRBD2 (5 bases). Looked up from germline, CDR1 is SEHNR and CDR2 is FQNEAQ (reference sequence). The CDR3 extends over 14 amino acids. V lost 4 bases, J lost 5 bases, and 11 bases lay in between. The CDR3: CASSSSGGTGELFF. In nucleotides, the CDR3 is TGTGCCAGCAGCTCCTCTGGCGGGACCGGGGAGCTGTTTTTT.